This TCR beta chain was recorded in a study of blood T cell repertoires in COVID-19. Study as a whole: The cDNA or gDNA used as material had been derived from T cells, B-cell-depleted T cells, or PBMCs.

Trimming removed 6 bases from V and 0 bases from J, with 17 bases in between. This CDR3 region has 16 residues. CDR1 and CDR2 (germline): MNHNY, SVGAGI (reference sequence). The assay was immunoSEQ multiplex PCR, and TCRdb's table has in-frame clones only and misses some. The sample carries about 210,000 clones, 84% recorded once. The chain joins TRBV6-6 to TRBJ1-1; D is undetermined. Sequencing was carried out using PBMCs or T cells enriched from blood (not recorded which). This clonotype was sampled from a young woman who had been exposed to COVID-19. CDR3 DNA sequence: TGTGCCAGCAGCGACCCAAGGCGGTTAATGAACACTGAAGCTTTCTTT. Translation gives CASSDPRRLMNTEAFF.